This T cell receptor beta chain was observed in a study of Graves' ophthalmopathy and Graves' hyperthyroidism. The study's findings and limits: Between ophthalmopathy and stable hyperthyroidism, a 13-signature model drew a separation with 87.88% sensitivity and roughly 80% specificity.

Amplified material comprised TCR beta CDR3 regions derived from RNA transcripts. First-round RT-PCR relied on HTBI primers, and a second-round multiplex PCR came next. TCRdb re-derived calls from the multiplex PCR reads in MiXCR, one entry per CDR3 protein. In the table there are 300,000 to 450,000 distinct CDR3 sequences, roughly a sixth of which are singletons. Clinicians diagnosed using symptoms, serum thyroxine, TRAb, thyroid ultrasound and orbital computed tomography. Isolation of PBMCs was performed using over 9.5 ml of fresh peripheral blood. On this clonotype itself: The antigen remains unidentified.

From germline, CDR1 is SNHLY and CDR2 FYNNEI. V gave up 10 bases and J gave up 2 bases, with 20 bases separating them. This CDR3 has 15 amino acids. The receptor comes from an adult woman with stable Graves' hyperthyroidism. The chain employs TRBV2 and TRBJ1-2; maybe TRBD1 (6 bases). The sample taken for sequencing was peripheral blood. The CDR3 coding sequence is TGTGCCACCCAAACCTGGACAGCTAACAACTATGGCTACACCTTC. It is translated as CATQTWTANNYGYTF.